The clone carrying this T cell receptor (beta chain) was seen a single time. As originally analysed: Estimation of nucleated cell counts relied on the amplification of reference gene primers. Using immunoSEQ multiplex PCR, the repertoire was profiled, and TCRdb retains in-frame clones only, with some absent. That table is the source of V, J and clone size, and D and trimming were worked out from the DNA. The profile covers 75,000 to 95,000 clones, with roughly nine tenths appearing a single time and approximately 20% taken by the ten largest. Seattle patients were enrolled while actively infected and followed longitudinally. The CDR3 covers 15 residues. The germline V gene has CDR1 MNHEY and CDR2 SVGEGT. Trimming removed 1 base at V and 4 bases at J, with 12 bases between. The record originates from a study of blood T cell repertoires in COVID-19. Overall study context: Sites in the United States, Italy and Spain provided acute and convalescent COVID-19 samples. Nucleic acid was either cDNA or gDNA, and it came from T cells, B-cell-depleted T cells, or PBMCs.

The rearrangement links TRBV6-2 or TRBV6-3 to TRBJ2-3, with D uncertain. Sample: peripheral blood. This receptor was identified in a woman in her sixties with COVID-19, enrolled during active disease. The CDR3, as DNA: TGTGCCAGCAGTTACTTCCCAGACTCTCCAGATACGCAGTATTTT. Its translation: CASSYFPDSPDTQYF.